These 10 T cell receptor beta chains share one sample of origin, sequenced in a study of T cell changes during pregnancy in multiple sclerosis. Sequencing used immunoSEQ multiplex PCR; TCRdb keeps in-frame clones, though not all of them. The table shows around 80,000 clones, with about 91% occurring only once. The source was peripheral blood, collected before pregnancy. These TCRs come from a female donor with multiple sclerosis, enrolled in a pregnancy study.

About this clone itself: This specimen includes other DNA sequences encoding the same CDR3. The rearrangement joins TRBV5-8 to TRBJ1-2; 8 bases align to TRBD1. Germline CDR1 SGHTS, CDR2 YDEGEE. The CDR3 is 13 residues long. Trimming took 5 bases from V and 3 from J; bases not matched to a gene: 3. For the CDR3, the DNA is TGTGCCAGCAGTCTGACAGGGGACTATGGCTACACCTTC. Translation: CASSLTGDYGYTF.

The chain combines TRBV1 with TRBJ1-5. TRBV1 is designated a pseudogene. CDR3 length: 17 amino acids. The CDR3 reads CTSKRGGIRRNNQPQHF. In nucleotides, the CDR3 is TGCACCAGCAAGAGGGGGGGGATAAGGCGGAACAATCAGCCCCAGCATTTT.

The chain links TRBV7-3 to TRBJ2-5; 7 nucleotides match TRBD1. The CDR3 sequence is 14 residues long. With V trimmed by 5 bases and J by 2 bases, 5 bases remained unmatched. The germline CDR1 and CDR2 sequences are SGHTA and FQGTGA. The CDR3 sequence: CASSPPDRQETQYF. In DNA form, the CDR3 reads TGTGCCAGCAGCCCCCCGGACAGGCAAGAGACCCAGTACTTC.

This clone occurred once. The CDR3 sequence: CASRPLQAGGTQYF. As DNA, the CDR3 is TGTGCCAGCAGGCCCCTCCAAGCCGGAGGGACCCAGTACTTC. This chain uses TRBV2 with TRBJ2-5; possibly TRBD2 for D (5 bases). V lost 6 bases and J lost 7, with 18 bases in between. The length of the CDR3 is 14 residues. The V gene's germline CDR1 is SNHLY and CDR2 FYNNEI.

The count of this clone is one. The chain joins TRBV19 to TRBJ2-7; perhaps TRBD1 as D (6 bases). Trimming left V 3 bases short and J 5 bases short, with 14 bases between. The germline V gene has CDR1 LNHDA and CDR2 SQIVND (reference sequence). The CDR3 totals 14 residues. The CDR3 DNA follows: TGTGCCAGTAGTATCCCAGGGGCGAAAGACGAGCAGTACTTC. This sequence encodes CASSIPGAKDEQYF.

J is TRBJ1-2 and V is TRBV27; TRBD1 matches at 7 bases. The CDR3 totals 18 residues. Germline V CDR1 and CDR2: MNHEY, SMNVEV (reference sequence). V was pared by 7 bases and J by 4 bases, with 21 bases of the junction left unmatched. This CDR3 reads CASTQNWAGGSLPYGYTF. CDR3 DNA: TGTGCCAGCACCCAAAACTGGGCAGGGGGGAGCCTCCCCTATGGCTACACCTTC.

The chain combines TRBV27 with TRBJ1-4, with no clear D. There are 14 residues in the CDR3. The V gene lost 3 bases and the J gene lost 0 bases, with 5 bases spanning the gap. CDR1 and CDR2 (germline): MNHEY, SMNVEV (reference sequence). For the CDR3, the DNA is TGTGCCAGCAGTTTCGGGGCAACTAATGAAAAACTGTTTTTT. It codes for CASSFGATNEKLFF.

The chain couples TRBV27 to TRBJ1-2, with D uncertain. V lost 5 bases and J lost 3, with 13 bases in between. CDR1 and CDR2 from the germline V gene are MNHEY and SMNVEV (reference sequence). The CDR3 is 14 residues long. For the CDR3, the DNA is TGTGCCAGCAGTGTGCGGCAGACCGACTATGGCTACACCTTC. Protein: CASSVRQTDYGYTF.

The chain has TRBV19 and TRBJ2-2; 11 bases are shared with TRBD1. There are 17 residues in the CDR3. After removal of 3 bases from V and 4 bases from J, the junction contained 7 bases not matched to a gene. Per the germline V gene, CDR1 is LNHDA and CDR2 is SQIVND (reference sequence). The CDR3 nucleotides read TGTGCCAGTAGTATCCGGCGGGGGACAGGGGGCACCGGGGAGCTGTTTTTT. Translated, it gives CASSIRRGTGGTGELFF.

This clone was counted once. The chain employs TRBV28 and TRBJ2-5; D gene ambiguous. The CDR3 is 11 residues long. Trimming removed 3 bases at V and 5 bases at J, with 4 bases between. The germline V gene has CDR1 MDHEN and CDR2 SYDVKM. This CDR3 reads CASSFRETQYF. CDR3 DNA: TGTGCCAGCAGTTTCCGTGAGACCCAGTACTTC.